This TCR beta chain was obtained from a study of regulatory T cells in long-lasting Graves disease. Broader study findings: Persistent Graves' patients possessed reduced TCR diversity relative to recently diagnosed ones.

Documented time point: persistent/refractory GD, antithyroid drugs over 5 years with positive TRAb. There was RNA extracted from PBMCs, and the TCR library was made from it. The authors built TCR beta libraries using iRepertoire HTBI primers and Arm-PCR of CDR3 regions. Via MiXCR, TCRdb re-called the multiplex PCR reads, giving one row per CDR3 protein. This sample has around 460,000 distinct CDR3 sequences; under 25% occur once, and the top ten carry about an eighth. This clonotype was seen a few times. The antigen is unknown. CDR1 and CDR2 from the germline V gene are MNHEY and SMNVEV (reference sequence). The CDR3 has 14 residues. V was clipped by 6 bases and J by 4 bases; unmatched bases: 5.

This receptor was obtained from a female donor with Graves disease. The chain links TRBV27 to TRBJ2-7, with 11 bases lining up with TRBD1. The specimen comprised peripheral blood mononuclear cells (PBMCs), sampled when the disease was refractory, from a patient treated with antithyroid drugs. The CDR3 reads CASSRTGGAYEQYF. The CDR3 region has the DNA TGTGCCAGCAGCAGGACAGGGGGCGCTTACGAGCAGTACTTC.